The rows below give T cell receptor beta chains drawn from one sample of a study of neurological immune-mediated disorders. MiXCR, run by TCRdb on the 5' RACE reads, gives a single entry per CDR3 protein. The data show approximately 48,000 distinct CDR3 sequences, with approximately 3% seen just once and roughly 16% held by the top ten. The sample comprised PBMCs. These receptors all stem from a woman aged 45-65 years with multiple sclerosis. Both conserved end residues are part of each CDR3. A D gene is named only where the DNA matches it firmly. Not all rows give a size; the values are once, few, many and, for expanded clones, a class.

J gene,clone size,D gene,V gene,CDR3 protein,CDR3 DNA
TRBJ2-3,few,.,TRBV14,CASSQDPGGRYTDTQYF,TGTGCCAGCAGCCAAGACCCTGGGGGCAGGTACACAGATACGCAGTATTTT
TRBJ2-7,.,.,TRBV18,CASSPPERWHYEQYF,TGTGCCAGCTCACCACCCGAGCGGTGGCACTACGAGCAGTACTTC
TRBJ1-1,many,.,TRBV7-2,CASSPQGRVEAFF,TGTGCCAGCAGCCCACAGGGTAGGGTTGAAGCTTTCTTT
TRBJ1-3,many,.,TRBV5-1,CASSPGESSGNTIYF,TGCGCCAGCAGCCCGGGGGAAAGCTCTGGAAACACCATATATTTT
TRBJ2-2,.,.,TRBV11-2,CASSRPEGTGELFF,TGTGCCAGCAGCCGCCCCGAGGGCACCGGGGAGCTGTTTTTT
TRBJ1-2,.,.,TRBV30,CAWSSTREASYGYTF,TGTGCCTGGAGTTCAACGAGAGAGGCCTCCTATGGCTACACCTTC
TRBJ1-4,many,TRBD1,TRBV7-2,CASSLVVTQGNEKLFF,TGTGCCAGCAGCTTAGTCGTCACACAGGGGAATGAAAAACTGTTTTTT
TRBJ2-1,many,TRBD2,TRBV7-2,CASSRKSGVDNEQFF,TGTGCCAGCAGCCGGAAGAGCGGGGTGGACAATGAGCAGTTCTTC
TRBJ2-5,many,TRBD2,TRBV20-1,CSASGSGRVETQYF,TGCAGTGCTAGTGGGAGCGGGAGGGTTGAGACCCAGTACTTC
TRBJ2-7,many,TRBD2,TRBV20-1,CSAIKRGGRSSFYEQYF,TGCAGTGCTATCAAGCGCGGCGGGAGGTCATCATTCTACGAGCAGTACTTC
TRBJ2-1,many,TRBD2,TRBV6-5,CASRPSGSGFNEQFF,TGTGCCAGCAGACCGAGCGGGAGCGGTTTCAATGAGCAGTTCTTC
TRBJ1-4,many,.,TRBV7-2,CASSLAIGANEKLFF,TGTGCCAGCAGCTTGGCCATTGGGGCTAATGAAAAACTGTTTTTT
TRBJ1-5,many,TRBD1,TRBV7-9,CASSWGQGGPQPQHF,TGTGCCAGCAGCTGGGGACAGGGGGGTCCTCAGCCCCAGCATTTT
TRBJ2-7,many,.,TRBV7-9,CASSLGGGNYEQYF,TGTGCCAGCAGCTTAGGAGGGGGGAACTACGAGCAGTACTTC
TRBJ2-2,many,.,TRBV12-3/TRBV12-4,CASSFGGGRAGELFF,TGTGCCAGCAGTTTTGGTGGGGGGCGCGCCGGGGAGCTGTTTTTT
TRBJ2-1,many,TRBD2,TRBV20-1,CSAPTSRQQFF,TGCAGTGCACCGACTAGCAGACAGCAGTTCTTC
TRBJ2-3,many,TRBD1,TRBV5-1,CASSPRQGTDTQYF,TGCGCCAGCAGCCCCCGACAGGGTACAGATACGCAGTATTTT
TRBJ1-4,many,.,TRBV6-6,CASSQQGAGEKLFF,TGTGCCAGCAGCCAACAAGGGGCTGGGGAAAAACTGTTTTTT
TRBJ2-7,many,TRBD1,TRBV20-1,CSAMTGGNLYEQYF,TGCAGTGCTATGACAGGGGGCAACCTATACGAGCAGTACTTC
TRBJ2-7,many,.,TRBV5-1,CASSLEAGIYYEQYF,TGCGCCAGCAGCTTGGAGGCAGGGATATACTACGAGCAGTACTTC
TRBJ1-6,many,.,TRBV5-5,CASSFRDGNSPLHF,TGTGCCAGCAGCTTCCGGGACGGTAATTCACCCCTCCACTTT
TRBJ2-4,many,.,TRBV20-1,CSAWDGLAKNIQYF,TGCAGTGCCTGGGACGGCCTAGCCAAAAACATTCAGTACTTC
TRBJ2-7,many,.,TRBV9,CASSVGYGDSYEQYF,TGTGCCAGCAGCGTAGGGTACGGAGACTCCTACGAGCAGTACTTC
TRBJ2-3,many,.,TRBV9,CASSVGVSRQYTDTQYF,TGTGCCAGCAGCGTAGGGGTCTCCCGACAGTACACAGATACGCAGTATTTT
TRBJ2-1,many,TRBD2,TRBV9,CASSGPGGPRNEQFF,TGTGCCAGCAGCGGACCGGGAGGGCCCCGAAATGAGCAGTTCTTC
TRBJ2-7,many,TRBD1,TRBV20-1,CSARAPGGAYEQYF,TGCAGTGCTAGAGCCCCAGGGGGAGCCTACGAGCAGTACTTC
TRBJ1-6,.,.,TRBV4-1,CASDRSGYNSPLHF,TGCGCCAGTGACCGGAGTGGGTATAATTCACCCCTCCACTTT
TRBJ2-7,many,.,TRBV5-1,CASSLAPYEQYF,TGCGCCAGCAGCTTGGCCCCCTACGAGCAGTACTTC
TRBJ1-2,many,.,TRBV5-5,CASSLPGNYGYTF,TGTGCCAGCAGCTTGCCGGGGAACTATGGCTACACCTTC
TRBJ2-6,.,.,TRBV19,CASSTRPQGSGANVLTF,TGTGCCAGTAGCACCCGACCTCAGGGGTCCGGGGCCAACGTCCTGACTTTC
TRBJ2-3,many,.,TRBV7-8,CASSLDLGTTDTQYF,TGTGCCAGCAGCCTCGACTTGGGGACCACAGATACGCAGTATTTT
TRBJ2-3,.,.,TRBV19,CASKGQGSSSTDTQYF,TGTGCCAGTAAGGGGCAGGGGAGTTCTAGCACAGATACGCAGTATTTT
TRBJ2-5,many,.,TRBV20-1,CSARDSGLAQYF,TGCAGTGCTAGAGATTCAGGTTTGGCCCAGTACTTC
TRBJ2-2,many,TRBD2,TRBV7-2,CASRTSGLNNTGELFF,TGTGCCAGCAGGACCTCGGGACTAAACAACACCGGGGAGCTGTTTTTT
TRBJ2-1,many,TRBD1,TRBV18,CASSPGTGNLNEQFF,TGTGCCAGCTCACCTGGGACAGGCAATTTGAATGAGCAGTTCTTC
TRBJ2-7,many,TRBD1,TRBV6-5,CASSYSVQGAGEQYF,TGTGCCAGCAGTTACTCGGTGCAGGGGGCAGGCGAGCAGTACTTC
TRBJ1-5,many,.,TRBV6-2/TRBV6-3,CASSYSGGALGQPQHF,TGTGCCAGCAGTTACTCGGGGGGCGCGTTGGGTCAGCCCCAGCATTTT
TRBJ2-1,many,.,TRBV14,CASSQARRRDNEQFF,TGTGCCAGCAGCCAAGCCCGGCGTAGAGACAATGAGCAGTTCTTC
TRBJ2-5,many,TRBD1,TRBV5-1,CASRGQEQETQYF,TGCGCCAGCAGGGGACAGGAGCAAGAGACCCAGTACTTC
TRBJ2-5,many,TRBD1,TRBV5-6,CASSTGQGQETQYF,TGTGCCAGCAGCACGGGACAGGGCCAAGAGACCCAGTACTTC
TRBJ2-3,many,TRBD1,TRBV5-1,CASRPGTGTDTQYF,TGCGCCAGCAGACCCGGGACAGGCACAGATACGCAGTATTTT
TRBJ2-1,.,TRBD2,TRBV20-1,CSAKRGRNYNEQFF,TGCAGTGCTAAGCGGGGACGAAACTACAATGAGCAGTTCTTC
TRBJ1-1,many,.,TRBV7-6,CASSLRPTQGDTEAFF,TGTGCCAGCAGCTTACGACCCACCCAGGGAGACACTGAAGCTTTCTTT